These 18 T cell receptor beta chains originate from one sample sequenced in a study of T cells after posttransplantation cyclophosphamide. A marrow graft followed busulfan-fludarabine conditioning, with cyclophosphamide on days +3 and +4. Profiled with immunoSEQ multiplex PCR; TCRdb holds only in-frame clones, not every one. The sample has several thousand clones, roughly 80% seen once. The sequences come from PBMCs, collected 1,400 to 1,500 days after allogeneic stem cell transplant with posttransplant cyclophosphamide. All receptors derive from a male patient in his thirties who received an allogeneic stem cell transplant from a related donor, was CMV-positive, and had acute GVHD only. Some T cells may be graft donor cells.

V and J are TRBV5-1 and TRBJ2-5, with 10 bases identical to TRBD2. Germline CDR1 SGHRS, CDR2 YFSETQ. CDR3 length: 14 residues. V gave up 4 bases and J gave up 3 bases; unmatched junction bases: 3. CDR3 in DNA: TGCGCCAGCAGCCAAGGACTAGCGGAAGAGACCCAGTACTTC. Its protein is CASSQGLAEETQYF.

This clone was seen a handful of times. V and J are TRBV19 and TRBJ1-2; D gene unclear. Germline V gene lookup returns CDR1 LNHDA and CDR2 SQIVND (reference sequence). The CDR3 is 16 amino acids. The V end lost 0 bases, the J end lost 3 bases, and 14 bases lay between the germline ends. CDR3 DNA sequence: TGTGCCAGTAGTATAGATCTCGAGGGTTGGTACTATGGCTACACCTTC. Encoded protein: CASSIDLEGWYYGYTF.

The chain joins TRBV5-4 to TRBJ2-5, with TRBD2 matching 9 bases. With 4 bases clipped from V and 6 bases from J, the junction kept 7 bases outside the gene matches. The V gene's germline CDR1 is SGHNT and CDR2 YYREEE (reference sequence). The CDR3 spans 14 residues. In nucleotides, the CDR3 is TGTGCCAGCAGCCTTCAACTAGCGGGCAAGACCCAGTACTTC. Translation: CASSLQLAGKTQYF. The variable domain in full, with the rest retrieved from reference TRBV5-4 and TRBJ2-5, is ETGVTQSPTHLIKTRGQQVTLRCSSQSGHNTVSWYQQALGQGPQFIFQYYREEENGRGNFPPRFSGLQFPNYSSELNVNALELDDSALYLCASSLQLAGKTQYFGPGTRLLVL.

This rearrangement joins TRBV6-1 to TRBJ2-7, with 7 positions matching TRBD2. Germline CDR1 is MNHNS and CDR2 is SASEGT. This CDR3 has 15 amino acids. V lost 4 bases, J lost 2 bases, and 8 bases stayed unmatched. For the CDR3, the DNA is TGTGCCAGCAGTGTGTTTGGTGGGAGGGCCTACGAGCAGTACTTC. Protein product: CASSVFGGRAYEQYF.

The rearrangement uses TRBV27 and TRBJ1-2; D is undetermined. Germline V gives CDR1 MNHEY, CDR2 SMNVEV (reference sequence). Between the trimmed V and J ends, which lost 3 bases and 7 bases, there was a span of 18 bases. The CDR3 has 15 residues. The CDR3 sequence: CASSFLEGSRGGYTF. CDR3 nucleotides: TGTGCCAGCAGTTTTTTAGAGGGATCCCGCGGTGGCTACACCTTC.

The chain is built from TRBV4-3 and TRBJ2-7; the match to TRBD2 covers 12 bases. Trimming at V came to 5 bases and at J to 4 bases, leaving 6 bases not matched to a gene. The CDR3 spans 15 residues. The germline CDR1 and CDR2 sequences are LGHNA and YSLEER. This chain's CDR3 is CASSEGTSGWYEQYF. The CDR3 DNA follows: TGCGCCAGCAGCGAGGGGACTAGCGGGTGGTACGAGCAGTACTTC.

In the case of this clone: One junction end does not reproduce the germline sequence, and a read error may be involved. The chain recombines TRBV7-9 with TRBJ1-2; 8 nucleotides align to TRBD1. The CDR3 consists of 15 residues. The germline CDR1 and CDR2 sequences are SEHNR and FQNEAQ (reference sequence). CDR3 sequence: CASSQDRTGQYGYTF. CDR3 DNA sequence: TGCGCCAGCAGCCAAGATAGGACAGGGCAATATGGCTACACCTTC.

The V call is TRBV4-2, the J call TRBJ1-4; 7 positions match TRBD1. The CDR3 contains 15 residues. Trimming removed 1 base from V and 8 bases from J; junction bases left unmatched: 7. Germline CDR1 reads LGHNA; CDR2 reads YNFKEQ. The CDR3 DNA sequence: TGTGCCAGCAGCCAAGGGGACAGTGGAAACGAAAAACTGTTTTTT. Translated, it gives CASSQGDSGNEKLFF.

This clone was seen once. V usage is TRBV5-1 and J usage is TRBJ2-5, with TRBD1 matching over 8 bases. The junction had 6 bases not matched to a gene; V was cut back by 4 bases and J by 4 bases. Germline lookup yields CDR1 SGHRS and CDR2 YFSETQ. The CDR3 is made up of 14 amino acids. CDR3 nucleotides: TGCGCCAGCAGCGGAGGGACAGGAGGAGAGACCCAGTACTTC. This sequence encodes CASSGGTGGETQYF.

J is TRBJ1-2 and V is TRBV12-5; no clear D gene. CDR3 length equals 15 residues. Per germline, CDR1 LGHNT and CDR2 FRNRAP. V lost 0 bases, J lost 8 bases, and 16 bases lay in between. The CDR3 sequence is CASGLVLPGMAGYTF. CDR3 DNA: TGTGCTAGTGGTTTGGTACTACCGGGAATGGCCGGCTACACCTTC.

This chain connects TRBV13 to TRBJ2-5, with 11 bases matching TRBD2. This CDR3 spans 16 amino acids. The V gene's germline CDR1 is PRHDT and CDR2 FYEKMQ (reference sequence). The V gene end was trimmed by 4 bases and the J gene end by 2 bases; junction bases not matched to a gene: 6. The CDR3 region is CASSSPLAGEQETQYF. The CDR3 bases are TGTGCCAGCAGCTCACCACTAGCGGGGGAGCAAGAGACCCAGTACTTC.

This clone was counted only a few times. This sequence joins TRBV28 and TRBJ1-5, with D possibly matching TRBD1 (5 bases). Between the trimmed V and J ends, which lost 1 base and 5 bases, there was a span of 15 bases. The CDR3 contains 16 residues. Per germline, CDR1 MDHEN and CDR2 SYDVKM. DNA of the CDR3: TGTGCCAGCAGTTTATCCTCGGCAGGGAAGTATCAGCCCCAGCATTTT. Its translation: CASSLSSAGKYQPQHF. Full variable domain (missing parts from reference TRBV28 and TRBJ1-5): DVKVTQSSRYLVKRTGEKVFLECVQDMDHENMFWYRQDPGLGLRLIYFSYDVKMKEKGDIPEGYSVSREKKERFSLILESASTNQTSMYLCASSLSSAGKYQPQHFGDGTRLSIL.

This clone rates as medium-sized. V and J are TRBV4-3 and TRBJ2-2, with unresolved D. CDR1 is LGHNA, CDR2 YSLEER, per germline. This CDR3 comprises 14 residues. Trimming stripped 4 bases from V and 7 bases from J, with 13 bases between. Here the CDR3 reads CASSPDLSGGELFF. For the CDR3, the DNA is TGCGCCAGCAGCCCAGACCTCTCCGGCGGGGAGCTGTTTTTT.

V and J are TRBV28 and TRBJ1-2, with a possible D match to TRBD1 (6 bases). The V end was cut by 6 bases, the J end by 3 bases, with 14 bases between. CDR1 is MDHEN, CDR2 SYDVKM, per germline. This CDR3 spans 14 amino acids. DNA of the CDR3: TGTGCCAGCAGCCCCCCACAGGGAGACTATGGCTACACCTTC. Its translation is CASSPPQGDYGYTF.

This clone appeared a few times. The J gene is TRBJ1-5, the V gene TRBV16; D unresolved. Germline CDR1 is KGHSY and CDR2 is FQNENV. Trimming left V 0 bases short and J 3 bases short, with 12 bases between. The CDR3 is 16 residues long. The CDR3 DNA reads TGTGCCAGCAGCCAATCAATGGGAGGGCCCAATCAGCCCCAGCATTTT. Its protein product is CASSQSMGGPNQPQHF.

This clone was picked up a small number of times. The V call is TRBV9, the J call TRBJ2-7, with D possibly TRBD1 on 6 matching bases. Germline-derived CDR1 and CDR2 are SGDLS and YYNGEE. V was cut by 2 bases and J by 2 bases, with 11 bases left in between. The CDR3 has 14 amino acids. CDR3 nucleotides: TGTGCCAGCAGCGTTGGGGACACGACCTACGAGCAGTACTTC. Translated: CASSVGDTTYEQYF.

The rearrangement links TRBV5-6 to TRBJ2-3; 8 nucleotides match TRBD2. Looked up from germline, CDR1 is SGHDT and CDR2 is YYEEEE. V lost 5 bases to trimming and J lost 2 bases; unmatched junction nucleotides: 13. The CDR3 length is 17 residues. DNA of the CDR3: TGTGCCAGCAGGGCGGGTCCCAGCGGGGGTAACACAGATACGCAGTATTTT. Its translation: CASRAGPSGGNTDTQYF. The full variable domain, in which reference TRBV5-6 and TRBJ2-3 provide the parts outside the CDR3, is DAGVTQSPTHLIKTRGQQVTLRCSPKSGHDTVSWYQQALGQGPQFIFQYYEEEERQRGNFPDRFSGHQFPNYSSELNVNALLLGDSALYLCASRAGPSGGNTDTQYFGPGTRLTVL.

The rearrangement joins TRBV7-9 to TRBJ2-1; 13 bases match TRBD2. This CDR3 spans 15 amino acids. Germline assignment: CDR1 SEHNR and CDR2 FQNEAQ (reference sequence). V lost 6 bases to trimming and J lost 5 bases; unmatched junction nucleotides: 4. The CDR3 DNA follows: TGTGCCAGCAGTTGGACTAGCGGGGGAAACAATGAGCAGTTCTTC. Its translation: CASSWTSGGNNEQFF.